Listed below are T cell receptor beta chains from one sample, sequenced in a study of blood T cell repertoires in COVID-19. The method was immunoSEQ multiplex PCR; TCRdb's version includes in-frame clones alone and lacks a portion of them. The sample shows roughly 280,000 clones, 86% of them seen only once. Sequencing was performed on peripheral blood. The source is a man between 18 and 29 years old with active or convalescent COVID-19. The CDR3 runs from the conserved cysteine through the conserved F or W. The order of the fields is V gene, D gene, J gene, clone size, CDR3 DNA, CDR3 protein. The D gene is left open where the match is weak. Rows may omit the clone size; those that give it use once, few, many or a size class.

TRBV7-2	NA	TRBJ1-5	NA	TGTGCCAGCAGCTTAGCCCAGAACAATCAGCCCCAGCATTTT	CASSLAQNNQPQHF
TRBV15	NA	TRBJ1-5	NA	TGTGCCACCAGACGGGGCGGGGGCGGCAATCAGCCCCAGCATTTT	CATRRGGGGNQPQHF
TRBV19	TRBD2	TRBJ2-1	NA	TGTGCCAGTAGTATTCGGACTAGCGACGGCAATGAGCAGTTCTTC	CASSIRTSDGNEQFF
TRBV12-5	TRBD1	TRBJ1-2	NA	TGTGCTAGTGGAGGCAGGGGGCGTAGGTATGGCTACACCTTC	CASGGRGRRYGYTF
TRBV9	NA	TRBJ2-1	NA	TGTGCCAGCAGCGTAGGCGGCGGGCCCCCCAATGAGCAGTTCTTC	CASSVGGGPPNEQFF
TRBV24-1	NA	TRBJ1-1	NA	TGTGCCACCAGTGAAAAGAGCGGGAAGATCACTGAAGCTTTCTTT	CATSEKSGKITEAFF
TRBV24-1	NA	TRBJ2-2	NA	TGTGCCACCAGTGCAAGCGCAGCGAAGCGGTCCGGGGAGCTGTTTTTT	CATSASAAKRSGELFF
TRBV29-1	NA	TRBJ1-2	NA	TGCAGCGTTCTTAATGTCGCAGAAAGTGGCTACACCTTC	CSVLNVAESGYTF
TRBV29-1	TRBD1	TRBJ1-4	NA	TGCAGCGCAATGGGGACAGCCGCCACTAATGAAAAACTGTTTTTT	CSAMGTAATNEKLFF
TRBV9	NA	TRBJ1-1	NA	TGTGCCAGCAGCGTAGCAGGCAGTTTAACTGAAGCTTTCTTT	CASSVAGSLTEAFF
TRBV4-1	TRBD1	TRBJ1-2	NA	TGCGCCAGCAGCCAAGGGACAGGGGGCAACGATGGCTACACCTTC	CASSQGTGGNDGYTF
TRBV29-1	TRBD2	TRBJ2-5	NA	TGCAGCGTTGTCCAGCGGGGGGGGAGTGGGACCCAGTACTTC	CSVVQRGGSGTQYF
TRBV6-1	TRBD1	TRBJ1-4	NA	TGTGCCAGCAGTGCACATCCACAGGGGAATAATGAAAAACTGTTTTTT	CASSAHPQGNNEKLFF
TRBV11-3	NA	TRBJ2-1	NA	TGTGCCAGCAGCTCTCCGGAGGGGGGGGGCAATGAGCAGTTCTTC	CASSSPEGGGNEQFF
TRBV2	NA	TRBJ1-3	NA	TGTGCCAGCAGTGAAATTTCTCGACAGTCGCACACCATATATTTT	CASSEISRQSHTIYF
TRBV29-1	TRBD1	TRBJ1-2	NA	TGCAGCGTTGCGGGGACAGACTATGGCTACACCTTC	CSVAGTDYGYTF
TRBV5-4	NA	TRBJ2-7	NA	TGTGCCAGCAGCTTTGGCGGGTTACAAACCTACGAGCAGTACTTC	CASSFGGLQTYEQYF
TRBV5-6	TRBD2	TRBJ2-7	NA	TGTGCCAGCAGCTCTTTAGCGGGAGGCTCCTACGAGCAGTACTTC	CASSSLAGGSYEQYF
TRBV5-1	NA	TRBJ2-2	NA	TGCGCCAGCAGCCCCAGGGACACCGGGGAGCTGTTTTTT	CASSPRDTGELFF
TRBV9	NA	TRBJ1-2	NA	TGTGCCAGCAGCGTAGGGGGGCAACTTAACTATGGCTACACCTTC	CASSVGGQLNYGYTF
TRBV5-1	TRBD1	TRBJ2-7	NA	TGCGCCAGCAGCGTACCGGGACAGGGCTACGAGCAGTACTTC	CASSVPGQGYEQYF
TRBV20-1	TRBD2	TRBJ2-7	once	TGCAGTGCTCGTGTGACGACTAGCGGCTACGAGCAGTACTTC	CSARVTTSGYEQYF
TRBV4-1	TRBD1	TRBJ1-4	NA	TGCGCCAGCAGCCAAGGACAGGGAAGGGAAAAACTGTTTTTT	CASSQGQGREKLFF
TRBV5-5	NA	TRBJ1-5	NA	TGTGCCAGCAGCACTCAATTGAACGATCAGCCCCAGCATTTT	CASSTQLNDQPQHF
TRBV14	TRBD2	TRBJ2-3	NA	TGTGCCAGCAGCCAGGTCCCGACTAGCGCCACAGATACGCAGTATTTT	CASSQVPTSATDTQYF
TRBV29-1	NA	TRBJ2-7	NA	TGCAGCGTTCACCGTCAGGGGACATACGAGCAGTACTTC	CSVHRQGTYEQYF
TRBV6-6	NA	TRBJ1-5	NA	TGTGCCAGCGAAGGAGTCAATCAGCCCCAGCATTTT	CASEGVNQPQHF
TRBV6-5	TRBD1	TRBJ1-4	NA	TGTGCCACTCGCCTGAGGACAGGAATAGAGAAACTGTTTTTT	CATRLRTGIEKLFF
TRBV9	NA	TRBJ1-3	NA	TGTGCCAGCAGCCTCGGTAGCAGGGGCGCTTACCTCGGAAACACCATATATTTT	CASSLGSRGAYLGNTIYF
TRBV30	NA	TRBJ1-2	NA	TGTGCCTGGAGTCCAGGGGTAAAAGGCTACACCTTC	CAWSPGVKGYTF
TRBV7-7	TRBD1	TRBJ2-4	NA	TGTGCCAGCAGCTTGCGGGGACAGGGATTTTCAGTTAAGTACAAAAACATTCAGTACTTC	CASSLRGQGFSVKYKNIQYF
TRBV30	NA	TRBJ1-2	NA	TGTGCCTGGCGACTCGCAGGGATAGCCACTTTCTACACCTTC	CAWRLAGIATFYTF
TRBV21-1	NA	TRBJ2-1	once	TGTGCCAGCAGCAACCCTAGCGAGCAGTTCTTC	CASSNPSEQFF
TRBV7-9	NA	TRBJ2-2	NA	TGTGCCAGCAGATCCGTAGACAGACGGCGGCATTTGGAGCTGTTTTTT	CASRSVDRRRHLELFF
TRBV19	TRBD1	TRBJ2-3	NA	TGTGCCAGTACCCTGCGAGGGGGACAGGGAACAGATACGCAGTATTTT	CASTLRGGQGTDTQYF
TRBV6-5	TRBD2	TRBJ2-3	NA	TGTGCCAGCAAAGCGGGGGGGAGCACAGATACGCAGTATTTT	CASKAGGSTDTQYF
TRBV2	NA	TRBJ1-3	NA	TGTGCCAGCGCCGCGGCGGGGAGTTCTGGAAACACCATATATTTT	CASAAAGSSGNTIYF
TRBV4-1	NA	TRBJ1-2	NA	TGCGCCAGCAGCCCATTAATAACGTCAGGGGACTATGGCTACACCTTC	CASSPLITSGDYGYTF
TRBV6-5	TRBD1	TRBJ2-7	NA	TGTGCCAGCATGGTCACAGGGGGCGCGGCCGAGCAGTACTTC	CASMVTGGAAEQYF
TRBV2	TRBD2	TRBJ2-5	NA	TGTGCCAGCAGTGAAGGACTAGCGGGGGGGAAAGAGACCCAGTACTTC	CASSEGLAGGKETQYF
TRBV4-1	NA	TRBJ1-5	NA	TGCGCCAGCAGCCCTTACAGGGAAGGGATAGGTCAGCCCCAGCATTTT	CASSPYREGIGQPQHF
TRBV2	TRBD1	TRBJ1-1	once	TGTGCCAGCAGTGAAGCTGGGACAGGCACTGAAGCTTTCTTT	CASSEAGTGTEAFF
TRBV3-1/TRBV3-2	NA	TRBJ1-1	NA	TGTGCCAGCAGCCCAACCAGGCCAACTGAAGCTTTCTTT	CASSPTRPTEAFF
TRBV18	NA	TRBJ2-7	NA	TGTGCCAGCTCACCCGCCGGGAGAGGCCGAGACCCGTACTTC	CASSPAGRGRDPYF
TRBV19	TRBD1	TRBJ2-7	NA	TGTGCCAGTAGTGTCTCCGGGACAGGGAATTGGGAGCAGTACTTC	CASSVSGTGNWEQYF
TRBV24-1	NA	TRBJ2-5	NA	TGTGCCACCAGTGTCGGGTGGGGGCTGGGGGAGACCCAGTACTTC	CATSVGWGLGETQYF